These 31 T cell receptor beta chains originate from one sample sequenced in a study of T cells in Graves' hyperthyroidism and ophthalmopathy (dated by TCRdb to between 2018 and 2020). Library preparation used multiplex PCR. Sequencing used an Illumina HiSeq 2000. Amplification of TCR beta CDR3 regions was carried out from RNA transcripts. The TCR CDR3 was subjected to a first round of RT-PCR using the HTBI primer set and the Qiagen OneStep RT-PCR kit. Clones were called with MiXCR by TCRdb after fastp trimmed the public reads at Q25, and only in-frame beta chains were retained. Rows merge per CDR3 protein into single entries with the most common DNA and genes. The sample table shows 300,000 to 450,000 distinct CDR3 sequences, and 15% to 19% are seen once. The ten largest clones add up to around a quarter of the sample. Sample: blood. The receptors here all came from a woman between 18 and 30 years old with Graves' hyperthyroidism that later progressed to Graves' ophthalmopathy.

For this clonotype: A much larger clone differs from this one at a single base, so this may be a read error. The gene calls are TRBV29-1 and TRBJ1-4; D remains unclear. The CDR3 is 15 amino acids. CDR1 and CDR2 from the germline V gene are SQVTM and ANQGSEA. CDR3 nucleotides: TGCAGCGTTGTGCCCTTAGGAGGGTCTAATAAAAAACTGTTTTTT. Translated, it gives CSVVPLGGSNKKLFF.

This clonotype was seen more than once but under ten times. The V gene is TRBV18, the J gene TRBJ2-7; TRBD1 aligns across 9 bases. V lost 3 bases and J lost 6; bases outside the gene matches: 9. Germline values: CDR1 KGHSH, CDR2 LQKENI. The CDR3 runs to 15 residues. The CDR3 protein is CASSPPGQGAVEQYF. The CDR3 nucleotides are TGTGCCAGCTCACCGCCGGGACAGGGTGCAGTCGAGCAGTACTTC. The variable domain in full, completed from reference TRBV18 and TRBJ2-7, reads NAGVMQNPRHLVRRRGQEARLRCSPMKGHSHVYWYRQLPEEGLKFMVYLQKENIIDESGMPKERFSAEFPKEGPSILRIQQVVRGDSAAYFCASSPPGQGAVEQYFGPGTRLTVT.

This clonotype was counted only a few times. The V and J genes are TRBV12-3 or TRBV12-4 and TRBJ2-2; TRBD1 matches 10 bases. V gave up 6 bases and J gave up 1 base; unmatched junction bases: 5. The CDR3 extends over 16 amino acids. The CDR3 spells CASSLRDRGNTGELFF. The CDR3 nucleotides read TGTGCCAGCAGCCTCCGGGACAGGGGGAACACCGGGGAGCTGTTTTTT.

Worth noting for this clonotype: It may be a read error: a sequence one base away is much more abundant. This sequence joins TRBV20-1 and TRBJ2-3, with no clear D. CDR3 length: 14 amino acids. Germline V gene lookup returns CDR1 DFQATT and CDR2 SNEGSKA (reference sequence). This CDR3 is CSARDGRYTDTLYF. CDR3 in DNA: TGCAGTGCTAGAGATGGTCGATACACAGATACGCTGTATTTT.

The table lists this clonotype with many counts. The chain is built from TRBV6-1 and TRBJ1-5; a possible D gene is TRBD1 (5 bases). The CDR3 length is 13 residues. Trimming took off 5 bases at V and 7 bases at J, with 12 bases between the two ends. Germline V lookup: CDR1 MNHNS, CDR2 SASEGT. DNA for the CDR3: TGTGCCAGCAGTCCTACAGGAAGCCAGCCCCAGCATTTT. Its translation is CASSPTGSQPQHF.

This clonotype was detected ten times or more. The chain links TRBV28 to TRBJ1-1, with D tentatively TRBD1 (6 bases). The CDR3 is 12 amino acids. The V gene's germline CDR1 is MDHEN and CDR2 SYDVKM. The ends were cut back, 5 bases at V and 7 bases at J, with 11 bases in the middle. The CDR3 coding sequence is TGTGCCAGCAGTCCAGGGGCCATTGAAGCTTTCTTT. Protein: CASSPGAIEAFF.

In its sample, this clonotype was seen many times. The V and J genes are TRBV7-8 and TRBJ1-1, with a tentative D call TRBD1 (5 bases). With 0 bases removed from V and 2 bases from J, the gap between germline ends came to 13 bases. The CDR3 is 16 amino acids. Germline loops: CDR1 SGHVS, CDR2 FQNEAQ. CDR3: CASSLAIGQINTEAFF. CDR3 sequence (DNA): TGTGCCAGCAGCTTAGCGATCGGACAAATAAACACTGAAGCTTTCTTT.

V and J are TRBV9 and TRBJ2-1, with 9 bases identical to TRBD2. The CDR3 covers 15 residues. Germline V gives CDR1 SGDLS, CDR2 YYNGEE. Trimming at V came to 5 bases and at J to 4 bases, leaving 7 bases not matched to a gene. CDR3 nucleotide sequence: TGTGCCAGCAGTCCCGGGACTAGCACGTACAATGAGCAGTTCTTC. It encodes CASSPGTSTYNEQFF.

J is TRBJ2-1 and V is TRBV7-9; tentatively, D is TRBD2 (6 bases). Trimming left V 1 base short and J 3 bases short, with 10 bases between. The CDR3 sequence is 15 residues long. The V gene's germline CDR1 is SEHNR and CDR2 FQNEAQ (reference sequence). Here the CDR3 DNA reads TGTGCCAGCAGCTTAGGCTGGGGGGTCTACAATGAGCAGTTCTTC. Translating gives CASSLGWGVYNEQFF.

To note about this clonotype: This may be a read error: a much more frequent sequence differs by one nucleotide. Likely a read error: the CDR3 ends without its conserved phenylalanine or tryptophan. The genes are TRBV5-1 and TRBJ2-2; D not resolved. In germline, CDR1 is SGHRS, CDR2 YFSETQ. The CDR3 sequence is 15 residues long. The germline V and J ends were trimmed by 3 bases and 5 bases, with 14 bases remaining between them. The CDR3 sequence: CASSYSGLTTGELFL. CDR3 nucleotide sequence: TGCGCCAGCAGCTACTCCGGGTTGACGACCGGGGAGCTGTTTCTT.

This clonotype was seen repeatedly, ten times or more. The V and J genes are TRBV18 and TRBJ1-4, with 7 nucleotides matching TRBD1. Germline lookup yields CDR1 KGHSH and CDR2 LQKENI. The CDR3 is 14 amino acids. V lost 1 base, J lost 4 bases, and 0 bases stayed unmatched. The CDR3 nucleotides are TGTGCCAGCTCACCACGGGACAGTAATGAAAAACTGTTTTTT. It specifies CASSPRDSNEKLFF.

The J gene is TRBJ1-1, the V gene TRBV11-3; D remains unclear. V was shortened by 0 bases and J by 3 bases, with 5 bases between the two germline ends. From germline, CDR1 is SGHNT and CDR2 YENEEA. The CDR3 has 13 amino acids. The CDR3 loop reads CASSLDWDTEAFF. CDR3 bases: TGTGCCAGCAGCTTAGATTGGGACACTGAAGCTTTCTTT.

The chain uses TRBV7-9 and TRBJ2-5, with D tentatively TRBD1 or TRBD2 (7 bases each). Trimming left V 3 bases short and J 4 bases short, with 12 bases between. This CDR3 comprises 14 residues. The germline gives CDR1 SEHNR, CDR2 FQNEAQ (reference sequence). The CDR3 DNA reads TGTGCCAGCAGCTTGCAGGGGGGGGGAGAGACCCAGTACTTC. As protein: CASSLQGGGETQYF.

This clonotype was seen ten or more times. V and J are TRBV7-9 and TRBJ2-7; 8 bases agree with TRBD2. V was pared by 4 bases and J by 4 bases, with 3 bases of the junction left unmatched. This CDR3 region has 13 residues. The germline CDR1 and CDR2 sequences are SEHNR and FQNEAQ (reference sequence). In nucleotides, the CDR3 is TGTGCCAGCAGCTACGGCGGGAGGTACGAGCAGTACTTC. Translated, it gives CASSYGGRYEQYF.

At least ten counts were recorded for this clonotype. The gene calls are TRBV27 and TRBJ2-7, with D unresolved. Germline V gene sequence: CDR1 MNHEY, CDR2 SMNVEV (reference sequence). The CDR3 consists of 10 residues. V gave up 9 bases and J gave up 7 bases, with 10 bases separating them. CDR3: CASLLGEQYF. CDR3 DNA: TGTGCCAGTCTTTTAGGGGAGCAGTACTTC.

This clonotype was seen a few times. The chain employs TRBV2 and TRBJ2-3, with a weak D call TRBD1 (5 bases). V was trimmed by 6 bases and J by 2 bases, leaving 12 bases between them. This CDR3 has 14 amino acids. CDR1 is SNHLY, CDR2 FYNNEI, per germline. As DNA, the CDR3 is TGTGCCAGCAGGGCGGACATCAACACAGATACGCAGTATTTT. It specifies CASRADINTDTQYF.

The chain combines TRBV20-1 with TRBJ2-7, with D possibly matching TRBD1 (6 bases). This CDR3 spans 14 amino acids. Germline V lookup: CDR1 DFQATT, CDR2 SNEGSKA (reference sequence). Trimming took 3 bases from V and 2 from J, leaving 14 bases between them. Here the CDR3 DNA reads TGCAGTGCTAGCGGGCAGGGGCCCCCCTACGAGCAGTACTTC. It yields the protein CSASGQGPPYEQYF.

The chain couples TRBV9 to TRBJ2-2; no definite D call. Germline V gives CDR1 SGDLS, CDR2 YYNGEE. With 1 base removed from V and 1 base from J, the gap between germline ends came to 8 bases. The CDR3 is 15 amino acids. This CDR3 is CASSVLMENTGELFF. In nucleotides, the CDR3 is TGTGCCAGCAGCGTATTGATGGAGAACACCGGGGAGCTGTTTTTT. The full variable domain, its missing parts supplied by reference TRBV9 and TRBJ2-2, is DSGVTQTPKHLITATGQRVTLRCSPRSGDLSVYWYQQSLDQGLQFLIQYYNGEERAKGNILERFSAQQFPDLHSELNLSSLELGDSALYFCASSVLMENTGELFFGEGSRLTVL.

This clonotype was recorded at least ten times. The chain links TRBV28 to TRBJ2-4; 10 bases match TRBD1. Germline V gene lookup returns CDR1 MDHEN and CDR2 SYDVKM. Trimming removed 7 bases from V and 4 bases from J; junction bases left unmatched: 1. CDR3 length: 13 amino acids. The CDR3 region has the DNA TGTGCCAGCAAGGACAGGGGGAAAAACATTCAGTACTTC. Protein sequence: CASKDRGKNIQYF. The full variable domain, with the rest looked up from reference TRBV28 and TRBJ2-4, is DVKVTQSSRYLVKRTGEKVFLECVQDMDHENMFWYRQDPGLGLRLIYFSYDVKMKEKGDIPEGYSVSREKKERFSLILESASTNQTSMYLCASKDRGKNIQYFGAGTRLSVL.

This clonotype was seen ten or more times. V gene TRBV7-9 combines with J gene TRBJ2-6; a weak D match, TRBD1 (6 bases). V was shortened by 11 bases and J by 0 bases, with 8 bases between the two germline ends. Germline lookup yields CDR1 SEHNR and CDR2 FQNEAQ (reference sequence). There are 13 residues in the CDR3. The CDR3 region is CAVGGSGANVLTF. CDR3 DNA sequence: TGTGCCGTAGGGGGCTCTGGGGCCAACGTCCTGACTTTC. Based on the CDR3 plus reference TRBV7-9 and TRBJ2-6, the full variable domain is DTGVSQNPRHKITKRGQNVTFRCDPISEHNRLYWYRQTLGQGPEFLTYFQNEAQLEKSRLLSDRFSAERPKGSFSTLEIQRTEQGDSAMYLCAVGGSGANVLTFGAGSRLTVL.

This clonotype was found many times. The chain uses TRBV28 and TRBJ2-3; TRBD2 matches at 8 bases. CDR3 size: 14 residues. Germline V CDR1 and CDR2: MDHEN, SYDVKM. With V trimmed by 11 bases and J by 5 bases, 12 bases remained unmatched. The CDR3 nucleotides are TGTGCCCACTGGAGCGGGAGTGGTGGAGATACGCAGTATTTT. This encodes CAHWSGSGGDTQYF.

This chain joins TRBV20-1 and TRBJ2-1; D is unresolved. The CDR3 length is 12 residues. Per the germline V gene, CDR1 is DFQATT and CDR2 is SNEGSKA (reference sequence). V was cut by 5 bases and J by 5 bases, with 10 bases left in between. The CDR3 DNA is TGCAGTGCTCAGGTGGGAAACAATGAGCAGTTCTTC. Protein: CSAQVGNNEQFF.

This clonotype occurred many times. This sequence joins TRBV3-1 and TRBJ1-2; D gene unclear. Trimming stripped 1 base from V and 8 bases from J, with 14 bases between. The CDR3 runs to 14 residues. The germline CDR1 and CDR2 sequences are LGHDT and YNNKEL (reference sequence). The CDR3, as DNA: TGTGCCAGCAGCCAAGGAAGGGTGGGATACGGCTACACCTTC. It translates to CASSQGRVGYGYTF.

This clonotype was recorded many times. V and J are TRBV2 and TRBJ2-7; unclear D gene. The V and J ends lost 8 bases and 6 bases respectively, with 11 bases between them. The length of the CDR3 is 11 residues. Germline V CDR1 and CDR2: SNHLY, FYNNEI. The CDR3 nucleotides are TGTGCCAGCGCCCGGTTAGGCGAGCAGTACTTC. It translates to CASARLGEQYF.

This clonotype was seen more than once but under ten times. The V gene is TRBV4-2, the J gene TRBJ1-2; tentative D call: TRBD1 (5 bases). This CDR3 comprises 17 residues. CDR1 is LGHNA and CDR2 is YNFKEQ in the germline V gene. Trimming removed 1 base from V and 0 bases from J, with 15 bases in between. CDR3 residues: CASSQVGSDSPNYGYTF. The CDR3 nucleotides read TGTGCCAGCAGCCAAGTGGGATCAGACAGCCCTAACTATGGCTACACCTTC.

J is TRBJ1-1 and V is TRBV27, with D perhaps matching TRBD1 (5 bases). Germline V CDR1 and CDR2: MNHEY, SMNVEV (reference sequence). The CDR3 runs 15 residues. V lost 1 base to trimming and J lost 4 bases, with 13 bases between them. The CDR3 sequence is CASSLWGGPATEAFF. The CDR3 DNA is TGTGCCAGCAGTTTATGGGGGGGACCGGCCACTGAAGCTTTCTTT.

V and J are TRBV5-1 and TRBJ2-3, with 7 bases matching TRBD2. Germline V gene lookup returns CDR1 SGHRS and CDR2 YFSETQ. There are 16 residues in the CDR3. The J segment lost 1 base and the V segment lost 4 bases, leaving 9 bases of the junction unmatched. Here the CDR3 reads CASSTAAGVGTDTQYF. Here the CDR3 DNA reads TGCGCCAGCAGCACGGCCGCGGGAGTCGGCACAGATACGCAGTATTTT.

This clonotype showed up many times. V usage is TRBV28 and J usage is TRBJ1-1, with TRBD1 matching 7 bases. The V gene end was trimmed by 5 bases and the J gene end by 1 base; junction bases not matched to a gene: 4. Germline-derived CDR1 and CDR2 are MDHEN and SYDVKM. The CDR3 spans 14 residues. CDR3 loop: CASSRGGPNTEAFF. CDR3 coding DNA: TGTGCCAGCAGTCGAGGGGGCCCGAACACTGAAGCTTTCTTT.

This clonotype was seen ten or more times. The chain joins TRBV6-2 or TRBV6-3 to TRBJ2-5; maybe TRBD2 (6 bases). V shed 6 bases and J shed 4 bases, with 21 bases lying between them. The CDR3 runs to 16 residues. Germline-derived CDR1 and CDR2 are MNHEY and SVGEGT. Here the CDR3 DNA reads TGTGCCAGCAGCCACCCCCGACTAGAAATGGGAGAGACCCAGTACTTC. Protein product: CASSHPRLEMGETQYF.

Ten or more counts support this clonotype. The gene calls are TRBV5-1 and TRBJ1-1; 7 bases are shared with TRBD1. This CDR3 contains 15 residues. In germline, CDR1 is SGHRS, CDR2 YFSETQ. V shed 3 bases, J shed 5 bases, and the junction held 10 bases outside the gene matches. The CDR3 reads CASSSLYRGWTEAFF. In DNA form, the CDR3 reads TGCGCCAGCAGCTCCTTATACAGGGGTTGGACTGAAGCTTTCTTT. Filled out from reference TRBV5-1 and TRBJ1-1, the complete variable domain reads KAGVTQTPRYLIKTRGQQVTLSCSPISGHRSVSWYQQTPGQGLQFLFEYFSETQRNKGNFPGRFSGRQFSNSRSEMNVSTLELGDSALYLCASSSLYRGWTEAFFGQGTRLTVV.

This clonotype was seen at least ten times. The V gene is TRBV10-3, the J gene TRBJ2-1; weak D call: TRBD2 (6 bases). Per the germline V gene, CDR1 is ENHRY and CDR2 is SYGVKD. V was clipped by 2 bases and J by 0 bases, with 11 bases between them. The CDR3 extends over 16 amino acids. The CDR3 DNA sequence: TGTGCCATCAGTGAGATCCCGCGGGACTCCTACAATGAGCAGTTCTTC. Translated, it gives CAISEIPRDSYNEQFF.